This T cell receptor (beta chain) stems from a study of patients and donors after allogeneic stem cell transplantation. At least ten counts were recorded for this clonotype. The CDR3 extends over 12 amino acids. CDR1 and CDR2 from the germline V gene are SGHTA and FQGNSA. V shed 0 bases and J shed 3 bases, with 3 bases lying between them. TCRdb analysed the RT-PCR reads with MiXCR anew, one entry per CDR3 protein. The sample consists of about 230,000 distinct CDR3 sequences, roughly an eighth of them appearing once. The TCR comes from a human donor who was either an allogeneic HSCT recipient or a stem cell or donor lymphocyte infusion donor (not recorded which). It is not recorded whose cells these are; they may come from a transplant donor. The V call is TRBV7-2, the J call TRBJ2-7; D gene unclear. Material for sequencing was blood, either unsorted or a sorted T cell fraction (not recorded which). For the CDR3, the DNA is TGTGCCAGCAGCTTAGCGCTCTACGAGCAGTACTTC. Translating gives CASSLALYEQYF. Full variable domain (remainder filled in from reference TRBV7-2 and TRBJ2-7): GAGVSQSPSNKVTEKGKDVELRCDPISGHTALYWYRQSLGQGLEFLIYFQGNSAPDKSGLPSDRFSAERTGGSVSTLTIQRTQQEDSAVYLCASSLALYEQYFGPGTRLTVT.